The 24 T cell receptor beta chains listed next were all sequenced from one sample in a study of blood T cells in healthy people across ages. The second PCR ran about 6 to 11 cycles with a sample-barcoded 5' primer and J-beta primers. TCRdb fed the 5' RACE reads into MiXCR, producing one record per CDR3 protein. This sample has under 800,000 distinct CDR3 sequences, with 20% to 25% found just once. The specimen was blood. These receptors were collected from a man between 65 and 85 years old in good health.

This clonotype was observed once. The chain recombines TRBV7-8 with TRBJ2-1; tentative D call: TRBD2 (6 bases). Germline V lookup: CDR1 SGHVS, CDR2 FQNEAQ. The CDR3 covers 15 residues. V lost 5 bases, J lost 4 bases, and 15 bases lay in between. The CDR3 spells CASSPRASAYNEQFF. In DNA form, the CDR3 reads TGTGCCAGCAGCCCCCGGGCTAGCGCATACAATGAGCAGTTCTTC.

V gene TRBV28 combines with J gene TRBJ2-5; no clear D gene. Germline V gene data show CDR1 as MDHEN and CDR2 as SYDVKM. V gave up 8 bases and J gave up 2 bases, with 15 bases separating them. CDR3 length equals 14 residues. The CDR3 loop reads CASVGPLIQETQYF. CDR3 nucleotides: TGTGCCAGCGTCGGACCACTGATACAAGAGACCCAGTACTTC.

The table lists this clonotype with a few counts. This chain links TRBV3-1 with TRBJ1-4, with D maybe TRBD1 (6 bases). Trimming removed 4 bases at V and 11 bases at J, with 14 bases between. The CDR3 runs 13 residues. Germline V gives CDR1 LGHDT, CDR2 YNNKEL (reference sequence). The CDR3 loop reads CASSLGTTGKLFF. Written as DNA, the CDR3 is TGTGCCAGCAGCCTCGGGACCACAGGGAAACTGTTTTTT.

CDR3 in DNA: TGTGCCACGAGACGGGACAGGGCCTACGAGCAGTACTTC. Protein: CATRRDRAYEQYF. V is TRBV6-5 and J is TRBJ2-5; 9 nucleotides align to TRBD1. The better agreement between TRBJ2-7 and the DNA end casts doubt on the J call. The V gene's germline CDR1 is MNHEY and CDR2 SVGAGI. The CDR3 runs 13 residues.

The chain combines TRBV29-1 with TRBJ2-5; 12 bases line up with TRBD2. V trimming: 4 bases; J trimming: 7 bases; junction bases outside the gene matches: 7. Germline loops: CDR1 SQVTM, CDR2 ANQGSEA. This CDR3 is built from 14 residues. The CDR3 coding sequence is TGCAGCGTTGGGAACGGACTAGCGGGATCGACCCAGTACTTC. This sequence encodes CSVGNGLAGSTQYF.

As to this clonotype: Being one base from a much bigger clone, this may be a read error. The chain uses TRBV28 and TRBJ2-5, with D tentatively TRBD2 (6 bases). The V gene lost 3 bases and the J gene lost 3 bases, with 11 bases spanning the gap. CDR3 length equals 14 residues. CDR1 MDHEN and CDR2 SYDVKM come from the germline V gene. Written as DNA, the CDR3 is TGTGCCAGCAGTTTTCGTCGGGGGAAAGAGACCCAGTACTTC. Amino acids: CASSFRRGKETQYF.

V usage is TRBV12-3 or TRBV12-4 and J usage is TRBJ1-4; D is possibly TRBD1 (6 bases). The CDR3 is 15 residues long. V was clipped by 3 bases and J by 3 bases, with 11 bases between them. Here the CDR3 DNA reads TGTGCCAGCAGTTTGAAGGGGGGGCCTAATGAAAAACTGTTTTTT. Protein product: CASSLKGGPNEKLFF.

CDR3 loop: CSASPEQREGGTQYF. Here the CDR3 DNA reads TGCAGTGCTAGTCCGGAGCAGCGGGAGGGAGGAACGCAGTATTTT. The chain links TRBV20-1 to TRBJ2-3; 10 bases match TRBD2. CDR3 length: 15 amino acids. With 3 bases clipped from V and 9 bases from J, the junction kept 12 bases outside the gene matches. In germline, CDR1 is DFQATT, CDR2 SNEGSKA (reference sequence).

For the CDR3, the DNA is TGTGCTAGTGGTTACGACAGGGCTCGGTACGATGAGCAGTTCTTC. This gives the protein CASGYDRARYDEQFF. The rearrangement joins TRBV12-5 to TRBJ2-1, with 7 bases fitting TRBD1. The CDR3 runs 15 residues. From germline, CDR1 is LGHNT and CDR2 FRNRAP. The J segment lost 8 bases and the V segment lost 4 bases, leaving 11 bases of the junction unmatched.

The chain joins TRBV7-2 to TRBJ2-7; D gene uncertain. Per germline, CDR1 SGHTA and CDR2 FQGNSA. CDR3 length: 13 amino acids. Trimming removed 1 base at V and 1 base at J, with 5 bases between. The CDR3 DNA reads TGTGCCAGCAGCTTAGTTGAATCCTACGAGCAGTACTTC. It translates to CASSLVESYEQYF.

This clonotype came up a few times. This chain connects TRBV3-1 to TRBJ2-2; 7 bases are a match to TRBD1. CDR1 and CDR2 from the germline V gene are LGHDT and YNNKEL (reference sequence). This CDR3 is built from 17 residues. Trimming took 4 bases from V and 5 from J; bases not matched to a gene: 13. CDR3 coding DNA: TGTGCCAGCAGCCCTCCCCGACAGGGTACAAGGACCGGGGAGCTGTTTTTT. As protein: CASSPPRQGTRTGELFF.

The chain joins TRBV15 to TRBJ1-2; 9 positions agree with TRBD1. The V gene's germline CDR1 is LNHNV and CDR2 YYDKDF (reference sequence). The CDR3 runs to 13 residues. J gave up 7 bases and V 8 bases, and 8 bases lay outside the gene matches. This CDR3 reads CATGSGTGLGYTF. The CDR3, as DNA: TGTGCCACCGGATCCGGGACAGGGCTTGGCTACACCTTC.

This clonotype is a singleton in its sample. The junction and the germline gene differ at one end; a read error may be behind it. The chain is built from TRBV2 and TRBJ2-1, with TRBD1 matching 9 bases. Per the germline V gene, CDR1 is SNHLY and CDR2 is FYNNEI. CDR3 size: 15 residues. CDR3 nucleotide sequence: TGCGCCAGCAGCTTCGGACAGGGGCCCTACAATGAGCAGTTCTTC. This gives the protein CASSFGQGPYNEQFF.

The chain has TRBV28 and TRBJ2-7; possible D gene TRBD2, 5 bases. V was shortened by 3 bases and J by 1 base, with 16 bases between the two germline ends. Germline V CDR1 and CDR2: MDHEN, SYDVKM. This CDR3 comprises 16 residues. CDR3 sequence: CASSFVSAGQSYEQYF. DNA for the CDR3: TGTGCCAGCAGTTTCGTGTCGGCGGGTCAGTCCTACGAGCAGTACTTC.

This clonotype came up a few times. The CDR3 sequence is CASRDYGYEQYF. CDR3 nucleotides: TGTGCCAGCCGGGATTATGGCTACGAGCAGTACTTC. The genes are TRBV7-9 and TRBJ2-7; perhaps TRBD2 as D (5 bases). Germline-derived CDR1 and CDR2 are SEHNR and FQNEAQ (reference sequence). The CDR3 spans 12 residues. The V end was cut by 8 bases, the J end by 3 bases, with 11 bases between.

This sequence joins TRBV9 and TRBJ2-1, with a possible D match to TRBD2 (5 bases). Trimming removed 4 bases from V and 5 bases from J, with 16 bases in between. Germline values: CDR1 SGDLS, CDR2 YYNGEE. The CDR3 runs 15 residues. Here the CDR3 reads CASSPTAGLNNEQFF. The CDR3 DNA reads TGTGCCAGCAGCCCCACCGCGGGCCTGAACAATGAGCAGTTCTTC.

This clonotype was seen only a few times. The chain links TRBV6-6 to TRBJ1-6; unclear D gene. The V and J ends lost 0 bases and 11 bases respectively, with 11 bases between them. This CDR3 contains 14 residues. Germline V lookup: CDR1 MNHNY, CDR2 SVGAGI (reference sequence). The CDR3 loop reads CASSYSAATTPLHF. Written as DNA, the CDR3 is TGTGCCAGCAGTTACTCGGCAGCTACGACACCCCTCCACTTT.

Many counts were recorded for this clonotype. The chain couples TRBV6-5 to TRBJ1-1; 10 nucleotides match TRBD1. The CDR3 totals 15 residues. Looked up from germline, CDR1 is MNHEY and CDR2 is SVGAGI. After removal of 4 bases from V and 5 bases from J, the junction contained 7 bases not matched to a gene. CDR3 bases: TGTGCCAGCAGTTCTAGGACAGGGGGGACTACTGAAGCTTTCTTT. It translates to CASSSRTGGTTEAFF.

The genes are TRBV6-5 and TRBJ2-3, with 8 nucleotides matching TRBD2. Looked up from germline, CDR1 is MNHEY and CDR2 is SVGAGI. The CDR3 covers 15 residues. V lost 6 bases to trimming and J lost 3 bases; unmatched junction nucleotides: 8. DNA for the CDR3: TGTGCCAGCAGCCTCGGGGGGGGCGAGACAGATACGCAGTATTTT. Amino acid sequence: CASSLGGGETDTQYF.

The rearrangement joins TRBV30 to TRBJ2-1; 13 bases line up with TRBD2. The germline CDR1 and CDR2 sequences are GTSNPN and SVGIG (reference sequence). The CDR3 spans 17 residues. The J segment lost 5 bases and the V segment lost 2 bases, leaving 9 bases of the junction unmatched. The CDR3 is CAWSSPRGTSGNNEQFF. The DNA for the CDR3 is TGTGCCTGGAGTTCCCCCCGAGGGACTAGCGGGAACAATGAGCAGTTCTTC.

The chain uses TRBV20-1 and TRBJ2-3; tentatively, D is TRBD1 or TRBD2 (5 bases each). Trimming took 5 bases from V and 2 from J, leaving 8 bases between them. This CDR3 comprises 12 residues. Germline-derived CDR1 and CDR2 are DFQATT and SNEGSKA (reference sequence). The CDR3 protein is CSAGTHTDTQYF. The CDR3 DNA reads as TGCAGTGCTGGGACCCACACAGATACGCAGTATTTT.

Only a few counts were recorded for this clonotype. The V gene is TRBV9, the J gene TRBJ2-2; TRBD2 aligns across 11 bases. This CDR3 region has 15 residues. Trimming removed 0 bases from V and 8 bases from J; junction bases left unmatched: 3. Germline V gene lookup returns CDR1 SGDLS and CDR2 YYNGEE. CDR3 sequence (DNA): TGTGCCAGCAGCGTAGAACTAGCGGGAGAAGGGGAGCTGTTTTTT. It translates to CASSVELAGEGELFF.

CDR3: CASSAPGTGVYNEQFF. In DNA, the CDR3 is TGTGCCAGCAGCGCCCCCGGGACAGGGGTTTATAATGAGCAGTTCTTC. This chain connects TRBV7-2 to TRBJ2-1; the match to TRBD1 covers 10 bases. This CDR3 has 16 residues. The germline gives CDR1 SGHTA, CDR2 FQGNSA. V lost 5 bases, J lost 7 bases, and 11 bases stayed unmatched.

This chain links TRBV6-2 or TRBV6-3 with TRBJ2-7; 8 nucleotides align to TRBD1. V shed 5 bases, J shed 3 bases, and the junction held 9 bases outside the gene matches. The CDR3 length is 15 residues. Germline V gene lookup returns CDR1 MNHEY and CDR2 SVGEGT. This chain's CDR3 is CASSPRQGKFYEQYF. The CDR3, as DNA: TGTGCCAGCAGTCCCCGACAGGGGAAGTTCTACGAGCAGTACTTC.